These T cell receptor beta chains were read from a single sample in a study of T cells in Graves' hyperthyroidism and ophthalmopathy. TCRdb reprocessed the multiplex PCR reads with MiXCR, giving one entry per CDR3 protein. The table lists a few hundred thousand distinct CDR3 sequences, over 15% of them singletons, with approximately 60% in the top ten. The material sequenced was blood. These receptor sequences come from a woman aged 55 to 70 with Graves' ophthalmopathy. CDR3s include the opening cysteine and the closing phenylalanine or tryptophan. A D gene is named only where the DNA matches it firmly. Rows may omit the clone size; those that give it use once, few, many or a size class.

J gene,clone size,V gene,D gene,CDR3 protein,CDR3 DNA
TRBJ2-7,many,TRBV5-6,NA,CASSLGWQTYEQYF,TGTGCCAGCAGCTTGGGGTGGCAGACCTACGAGCAGTACTTC
TRBJ2-3,few,TRBV4-3,NA,CASSQEMTGRQYF,TGCGCCAGCAGCCAAGAGATGACGGGGCGGCAGTATTTT
TRBJ2-7,few,TRBV28,TRBD2,CATGGRQGAYEQYF,TGTGCCACCGGGGGGAGGCAGGGTGCCTACGAGCAGTACTTC
TRBJ1-4,NA,TRBV7-9,NA,CASTRGPNEKLFF,TGTGCCAGTACAAGGGGTCCTAATGAAAAACTGTTTTTT
TRBJ2-7,NA,TRBV7-9,NA,CASTRPGADEQYF,TGTGCCAGCACCCGGCCGGGGGCCGACGAGCAGTACTTC
TRBJ1-3,NA,TRBV20-1,NA,CSAYYRVTGNTIYF,TGCAGTGCTTACTACAGGGTTACTGGAAACACCATATATTTT
TRBJ2-1,NA,TRBV29-1,NA,CSAGGARGGEQFF,TGCAGCGCCGGGGGAGCCAGGGGAGGGGAGCAGTTCTTC
TRBJ2-3,many,TRBV12-3/TRBV12-4,NA,CASSVGGTQYF,TGTGCCAGCAGCGTAGGAGGTACGCAGTATTTT
TRBJ2-3,NA,TRBV20-1,NA,CSASAPYTTDTQYF,TGCAGTGCTAGTGCACCTTATACTACAGATACGCAGTATTTT
TRBJ1-1,NA,TRBV27,NA,CASSDPDSMNTEAFF,TGTGCCAGCAGCGACCCGGACAGCATGAACACTGAAGCTTTCTTT
TRBJ2-5,many,TRBV29-1,TRBD2,CSVGGLAGWQETQYF,TGCAGCGTCGGAGGTCTAGCGGGGTGGCAAGAGACCCAGTACTTC
TRBJ1-2,few,TRBV29-1,NA,CSVALGPYGYTF,TGCAGCGTTGCACTTGGGCCCTATGGCTACACCTTC
TRBJ1-3,many,TRBV7-2,TRBD1,CASSFQGAGTGNTIYF,TGTGCCAGCAGCTTTCAGGGGGCAGGAACTGGAAACACCATATATTTT
TRBJ2-1,many,TRBV18,NA,CASSLSGTPEGEQFF,TGTGCCAGCTCACTATCGGGGACCCCAGAGGGTGAGCAGTTCTTC
TRBJ2-7,many,TRBV5-1,TRBD2,CASSLMTSGRASYEQYF,TGCGCCAGCAGCTTGATGACTAGCGGGAGAGCATCCTACGAGCAGTACTTC
TRBJ2-7,many,TRBV5-4,TRBD2,CASSPGTSDEQYF,TGTGCCAGCAGCCCAGGGACTAGCGACGAGCAGTACTTC
TRBJ1-4,many,TRBV12-3/TRBV12-4,NA,CATLRMGEKLFF,TGTGCTACATTGAGGATGGGTGAAAAACTGTTTTTT
TRBJ1-1,NA,TRBV7-9,NA,CASSSARRHTEAFF,TGTGCCAGCAGCTCCGCCCGCAGACACACTGAAGCTTTCTTT
TRBJ1-5,many,TRBV3-1,NA,CASSQVGAGQPQHF,TGTGCCAGCAGCCAGGTCGGGGCCGGGCAGCCCCAGCATTTT
TRBJ2-1,few,TRBV27,TRBD1,CASSSAQGATFYNEQFF,TGTGCCAGCAGTTCTGCACAGGGGGCTACCTTCTACAATGAGCAGTTCTTC
TRBJ2-7,NA,TRBV12-3/TRBV12-4,NA,CASSLLQTYEQYF,TGTGCCAGCAGTTTACTACAGACTTACGAGCAGTACTTC
TRBJ1-2,many,TRBV27,TRBD1,CASSYTRDRGRNGYTF,TGTGCCAGCTCTTACACCCGGGACAGGGGTAGGAATGGCTACACCTTC
TRBJ1-1,many,TRBV20-1,NA,CSATGTHLEAFF,TGCAGTGCTACCGGGACGCACCTTGAAGCTTTCTTT
TRBJ2-3,many,TRBV11-2,TRBD2,CASSLEGLAAGFTDTQYF,TGTGCCAGCAGCTTAGAGGGACTAGCGGCCGGTTTCACAGATACGCAGTATTTT